This T cell receptor (beta chain) was profiled in a study of blood T cell repertoires in COVID-19. Study information: Both acute and convalescent COVID-19 samples were obtained from the United States, Italy and Spain.

Trimming removed 5 bases at V and 0 bases at J, with 8 bases between. The CDR3 spans 13 residues. Germline CDR1 SQVTM, CDR2 ANQGSEA. The table came from immunoSEQ multiplex PCR; TCRdb's copy has only in-frame clones and leaves some out. The repertoire includes over 75,000 clones, less than 90% of them detected once, and about 10% sits in the top ten. The TCR was taken from a human donor in a cohort sampled during active COVID-19. The V gene is TRBV29-1, the J gene TRBJ2-1; D possibly corresponds to TRBD1 (5 bases). Specimen: peripheral blood. The CDR3 DNA sequence: TGCAGCGTTCAGGGATACTCCTACAATGAGCAGTTCTTC. Amino acid sequence: CSVQGYSYNEQFF.